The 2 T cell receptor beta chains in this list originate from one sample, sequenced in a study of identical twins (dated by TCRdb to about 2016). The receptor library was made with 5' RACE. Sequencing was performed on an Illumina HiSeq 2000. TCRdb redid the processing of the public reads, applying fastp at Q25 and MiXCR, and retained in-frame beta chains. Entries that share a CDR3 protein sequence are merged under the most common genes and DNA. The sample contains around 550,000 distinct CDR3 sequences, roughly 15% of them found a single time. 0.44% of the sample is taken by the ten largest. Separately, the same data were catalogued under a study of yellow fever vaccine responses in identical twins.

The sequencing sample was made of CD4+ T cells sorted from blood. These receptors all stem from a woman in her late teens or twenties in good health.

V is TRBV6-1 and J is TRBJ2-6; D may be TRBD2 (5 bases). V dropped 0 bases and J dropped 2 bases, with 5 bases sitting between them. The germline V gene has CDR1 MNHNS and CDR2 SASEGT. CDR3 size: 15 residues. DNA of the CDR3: TGTGCCAGCAGTGAAGCGGAGGCTGGGGCCAACGTCCTGACTTTC. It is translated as CASSEAEAGANVLTF.

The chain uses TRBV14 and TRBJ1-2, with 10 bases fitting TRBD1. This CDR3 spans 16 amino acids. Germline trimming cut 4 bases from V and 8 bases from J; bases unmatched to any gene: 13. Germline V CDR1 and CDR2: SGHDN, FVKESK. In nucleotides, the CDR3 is TGTGCCAGCAGCCGGACAGGGGGGGCCTTCATCAAGGGCTACACCTTC. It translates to CASSRTGGAFIKGYTF.